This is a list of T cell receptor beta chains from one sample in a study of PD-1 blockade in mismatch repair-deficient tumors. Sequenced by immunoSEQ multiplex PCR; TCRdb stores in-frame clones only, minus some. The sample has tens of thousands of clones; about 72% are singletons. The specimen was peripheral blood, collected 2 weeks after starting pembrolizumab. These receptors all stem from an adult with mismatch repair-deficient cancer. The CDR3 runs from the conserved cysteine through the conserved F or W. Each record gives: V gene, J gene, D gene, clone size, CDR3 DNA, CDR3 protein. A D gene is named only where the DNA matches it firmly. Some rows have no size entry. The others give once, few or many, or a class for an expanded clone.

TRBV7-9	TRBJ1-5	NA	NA	TGTGCCAGCAGCTTAAGTCAAACTAGCAATCAGCCCCAGCATTTT	CASSLSQTSNQPQHF
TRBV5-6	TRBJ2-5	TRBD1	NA	TGTGCCAGCAGCCCGGACAGGGGTCCGGGGACCCAGTACTTC	CASSPDRGPGTQYF
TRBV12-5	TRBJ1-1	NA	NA	TGTGCTAGTGGTCCGAGGACAGACACTGAAGCTTTCTTT	CASGPRTDTEAFF
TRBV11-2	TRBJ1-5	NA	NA	TGTGCCAGCAGCTTAGAGCCGATAGGCAATCAGCCCCAGCATTTT	CASSLEPIGNQPQHF
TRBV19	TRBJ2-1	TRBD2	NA	TGTGCCAGTAGTCCGGGGGGAGGTGTCCACAATGAGCAGTTCTTC	CASSPGGGVHNEQFF
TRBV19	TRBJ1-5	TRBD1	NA	TGTGCCAGTAGTACCCGGGACAGGGCGAGAAATCAGCCCCAGCATTTT	CASSTRDRARNQPQHF
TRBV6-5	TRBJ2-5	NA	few	TGTGCCAGCAGTTCAGGGATGGAGACCCAGTACTTC	CASSSGMETQYF
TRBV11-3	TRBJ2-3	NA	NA	TGTGCCAGCAGCTTACAAGATACGCAGTATTTT	CASSLQDTQYF
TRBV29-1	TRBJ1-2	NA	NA	TGCAGCGTTGGGGGGGGAGGGATGTTCTATGGCTACACCTTC	CSVGGGGMFYGYTF
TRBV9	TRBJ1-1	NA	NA	TGTGCCAGCAGCGTAGGGGGAGTGGGGACTGAAGCTTTCTTT	CASSVGGVGTEAFF
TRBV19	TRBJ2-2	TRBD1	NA	TGTGCCAGTAGTCTATGGACAGGGAAATCCGGGGAGCTGTTTTTT	CASSLWTGKSGELFF
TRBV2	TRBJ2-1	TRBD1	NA	TGTGCCAGGCGACAGGGTATCACTTACAATGAGCAGTTCTTC	CARRQGITYNEQFF
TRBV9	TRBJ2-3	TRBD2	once	TGTGCCAGCAGCGTAGCCCTAGCGGTCACAGATACGCAGTATTTT	CASSVALAVTDTQYF
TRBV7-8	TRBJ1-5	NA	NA	TGTGCCAGCAGCTTAGGGGGGGATCAGCCCCAGCATTTT	CASSLGGDQPQHF
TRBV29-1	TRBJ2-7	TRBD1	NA	TGCAGCGTGGGACAGATCTACGAGCAGTACTTC	CSVGQIYEQYF
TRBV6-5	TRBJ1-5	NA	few	TGTGCCAGCAGTCCCGCCCCCAGCAATCAGCCCCAGCATTTT	CASSPAPSNQPQHF
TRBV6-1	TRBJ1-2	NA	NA	TGTGCCAGCAGTGAAAGGGGCAGGGGCTGGTCTTGCACCTTC	CASSERGRGWSCTF
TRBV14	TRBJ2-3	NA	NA	TGTGCCAGCAGCCCCACAGGAGGGTCAGATACGCAGTATTTT	CASSPTGGSDTQYF
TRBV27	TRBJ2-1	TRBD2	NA	TGTGCCAGCAGTTTAGGGACTAGCGGGAGAAGGGGGAATGAGCAGTTCTTC	CASSLGTSGRRGNEQFF
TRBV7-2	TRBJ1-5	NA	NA	TGTGCCAGCAGCTTAGAGGATGATGGTCAGCCCCAGCATTTT	CASSLEDDGQPQHF
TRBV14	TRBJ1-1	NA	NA	TGTGCCAGCAGCCAGATAAGGGCCGCTGAAGCTTTCTTT	CASSQIRAAEAFF
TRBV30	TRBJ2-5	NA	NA	TGTGCCTGGAGAAAAAAGGGACTCTCCCCAGAGACCCAGTACTTC	CAWRKKGLSPETQYF
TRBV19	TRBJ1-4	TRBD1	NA	TGTGCCAGTAGTAGGGGACAGGGGGCAGCGCAGGAAAAACTGTTTTTT	CASSRGQGAAQEKLFF
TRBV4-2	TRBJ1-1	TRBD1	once	TGTGCCAGCAGCCACCCGGACAGGCTGAACACTGAAGCTTTCTTT	CASSHPDRLNTEAFF
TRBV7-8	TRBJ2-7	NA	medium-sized	TGTGCCAGCAGCTTAGCCGAAGGGTCCGAGCAGTACTTC	CASSLAEGSEQYF
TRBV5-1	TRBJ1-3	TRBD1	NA	TGCGCCAGCAGCACCTTGGGACAGGGAGAAGGAAACACCATATATTTT	CASSTLGQGEGNTIYF
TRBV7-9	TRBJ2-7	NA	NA	TGTGCCAGCAGCTCAAGACAGGTTCAAACCTACGAGCAGTACTTC	CASSSRQVQTYEQYF
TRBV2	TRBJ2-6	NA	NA	TGTGCCAGCAGTGTCACAGATACTGGGGCCAACGTCCTGACTTTC	CASSVTDTGANVLTF
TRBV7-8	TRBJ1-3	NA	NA	TGTGCCAGCAGCTTAGAGCCCAGCTCTGGAAACACCATATATTTT	CASSLEPSSGNTIYF
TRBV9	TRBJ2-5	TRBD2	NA	TGTGCCAGCAGCGGCCCCGGGACTAGAGGGGAGACCCAGTACTTC	CASSGPGTRGETQYF
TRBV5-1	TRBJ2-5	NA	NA	TGCGCCAGCAAAGAGGGGCCGGGGTCGGAGACCCAGTACTTC	CASKEGPGSETQYF
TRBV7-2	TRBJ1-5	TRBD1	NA	TGTGCCAGCAGCTTAGGGGGACAGGGTGTTCAGCCCCAGCATTTT	CASSLGGQGVQPQHF
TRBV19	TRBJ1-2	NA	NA	TGTGCCAGTAGTATAGCGGAAGGCCATGGCTACACCTTC	CASSIAEGHGYTF
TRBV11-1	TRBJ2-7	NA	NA	TGTGCCAGCAGCTTAACAGACGAGCAGTACTTC	CASSLTDEQYF
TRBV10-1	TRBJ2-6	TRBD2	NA	TGCGCCAGCAGTGATCACGGGAGGCTCTCTGGGGCCAACGTCCTGACTTTC	CASSDHGRLSGANVLTF
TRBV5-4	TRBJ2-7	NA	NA	TGTGCCAGCAGCTTAACCTACGAGCAGTACTTC	CASSLTYEQYF
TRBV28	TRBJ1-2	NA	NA	TGTGCCAGCAGCCCCTCCAACGAGGGCCTTAACTATGGCTACACCTTC	CASSPSNEGLNYGYTF
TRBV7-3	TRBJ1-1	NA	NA	TGTGCCAGCAGCCCGGGACTGATTAACACTGAAGCTTTCTTT	CASSPGLINTEAFF
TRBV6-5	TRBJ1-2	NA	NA	TGTGCCAGCAAAGAGGACAATCCGCCCTATGGCTACACCTTC	CASKEDNPPYGYTF
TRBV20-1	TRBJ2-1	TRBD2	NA	TGCAGTGCTCGACTAGCTGAGCAGTTCTTC	CSARLAEQFF
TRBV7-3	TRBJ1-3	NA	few	TGTGCCAGCAGCCTAGGCTCTGGAAACACCATATATTTT	CASSLGSGNTIYF
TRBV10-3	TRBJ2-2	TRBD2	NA	TGTGCCACCAAGGACGAAGCGGGAGTGAACACCGGGGAGCTGTTTTTT	CATKDEAGVNTGELFF
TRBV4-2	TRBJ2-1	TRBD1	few	TGTGCCAGCAGCCAAGGACAGGGCTACAATGAGCAGTTCTTC	CASSQGQGYNEQFF
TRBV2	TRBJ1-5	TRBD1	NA	TGTGCCAGCGCAGGGGGACAGCCCAATCAGCCCCAGCATTTT	CASAGGQPNQPQHF
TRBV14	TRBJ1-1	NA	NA	TGTGCCAGCAGCCAAAGGGTCGCGGCGAACACTGAAGCTTTCTTT	CASSQRVAANTEAFF
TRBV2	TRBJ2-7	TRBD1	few	TGTGCCGGACTGGGACAGGGAGACTACGAGCAGTACTTC	CAGLGQGDYEQYF
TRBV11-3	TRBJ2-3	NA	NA	TGTGCCAGCAGCCCCCACGCGTGGCGGGAAGACACAGATACGCAGTATTTT	CASSPHAWREDTDTQYF
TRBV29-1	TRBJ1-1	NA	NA	TGCAGCGCACAACCTCCCGGGTTTCTTGAAGCTTTCTTT	CSAQPPGFLEAFF
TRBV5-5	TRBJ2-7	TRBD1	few	TGTGCCAGCAGCTTACCCGACAGGGGAATAAACGAGCAGTACTTC	CASSLPDRGINEQYF
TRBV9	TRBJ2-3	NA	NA	TGTGCCAGCAGCTCCTACACAGATACGCAGTATTTT	CASSSYTDTQYF
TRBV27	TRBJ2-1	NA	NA	TGTGCCAGCAGTTTAGATCTAGCGATCTACAATGAGCAGTTCTTC	CASSLDLAIYNEQFF